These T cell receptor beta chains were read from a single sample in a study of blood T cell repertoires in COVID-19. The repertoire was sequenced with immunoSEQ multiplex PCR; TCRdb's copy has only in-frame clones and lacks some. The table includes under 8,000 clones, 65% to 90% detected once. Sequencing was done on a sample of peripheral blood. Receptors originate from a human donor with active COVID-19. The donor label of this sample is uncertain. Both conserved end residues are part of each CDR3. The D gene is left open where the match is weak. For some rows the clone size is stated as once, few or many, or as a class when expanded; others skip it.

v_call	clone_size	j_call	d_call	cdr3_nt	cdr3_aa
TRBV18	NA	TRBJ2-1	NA	TGTGCCAGCTCACCCCGGCAGGACTCAGACAATGAGCAGTTCTTC	CASSPRQDSDNEQFF
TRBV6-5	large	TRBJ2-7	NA	TGTGCCAGCAGTTACGAGCCAGAGGACGAGCAGTACTTC	CASSYEPEDEQYF
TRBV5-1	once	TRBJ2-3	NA	TGCGCCAGCAGCTTGGCGCAACAGAGACCCACAGATACGCAGTATTTT	CASSLAQQRPTDTQYF
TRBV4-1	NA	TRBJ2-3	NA	TGCGCCAGCAGCCCCGCGACCGGGTCTAGCACAGATACGCAGTATTTT	CASSPATGSSTDTQYF
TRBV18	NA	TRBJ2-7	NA	TGTGCCAGCTCACCACCCGCAGGGGCCTCCTACGAGCAGTACTTC	CASSPPAGASYEQYF
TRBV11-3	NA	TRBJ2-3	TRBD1	TGTGCCAGCAGCACCGGACAGGGTAGCACAGATACGCAGTATTTT	CASSTGQGSTDTQYF
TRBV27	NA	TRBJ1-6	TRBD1	TGTGCCAGCAGTTTATCGCGACAGGGGGCCTATTCACCCCTCCACTTT	CASSLSRQGAYSPLHF
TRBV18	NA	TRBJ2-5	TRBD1	TGTGCCAGCTCATCAGGACAGGGGGCGCTGGGAGAGACCCAGTACTTC	CASSSGQGALGETQYF
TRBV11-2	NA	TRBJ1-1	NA	TGTGCCAGCAGCTTTAGGACTTCCAACACTGAAGCTTTCTTT	CASSFRTSNTEAFF
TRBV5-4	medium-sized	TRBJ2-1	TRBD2	TGTGCCAGCAGCACCGCCACTAGCGGGAGGGCAGGCGAGCAGTTCTTC	CASSTATSGRAGEQFF
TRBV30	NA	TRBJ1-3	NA	TGTGCCTGGAAGCAGGGGAGAGGAAACACCATATATTTT	CAWKQGRGNTIYF
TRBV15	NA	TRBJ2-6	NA	TGTGCCACCACACACACTGGGGCCAACGTCCTGACTTTC	CATTHTGANVLTF
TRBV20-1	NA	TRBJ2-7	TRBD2	TGCAGTGCCAGTACTAGCGGGAGAACCTACGAGCAGTACTTC	CSASTSGRTYEQYF
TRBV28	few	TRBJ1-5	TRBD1	TGTGCCAGCAGGATAGACAGGGGGCAGAATCAGCCCCAGCATTTT	CASRIDRGQNQPQHF
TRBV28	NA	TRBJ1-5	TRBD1	TGTGCCAGCAGCGGACAGGGTAATAGCAATCAGCCCCAGCATTTT	CASSGQGNSNQPQHF
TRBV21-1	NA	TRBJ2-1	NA	TGTGCCAGCAGCAAGGGGAGGGACAGGGGACAGGGACTTTACAATGAGCAGTTCTTC	CASSKGRDRGQGLYNEQFF
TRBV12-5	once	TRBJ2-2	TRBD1	TGTGCTAGTGGTTTGGTACAGGGGGACACCGGGGAGCTGTTTTTT	CASGLVQGDTGELFF
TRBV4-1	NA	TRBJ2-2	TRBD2	TGCGCCAGCAGCCAAGTCATACGGACTAGCGGGAGAGGTGGGGAGCTGTTTTTT	CASSQVIRTSGRGGELFF
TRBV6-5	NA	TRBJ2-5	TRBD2	TGTGCCAGCAGCGGGACTAGCGGACGCGGGAAGACCCAGTACTTC	CASSGTSGRGKTQYF
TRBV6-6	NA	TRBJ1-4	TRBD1	TGTGCCAGCAGTTACAAGGTGGGACAGGGTGGTGAAAAACTGTTTTTT	CASSYKVGQGGEKLFF
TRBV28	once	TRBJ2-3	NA	TGTGCCAGCGGACGGACGGGGAACGCAGATACGCAGTATTTT	CASGRTGNADTQYF
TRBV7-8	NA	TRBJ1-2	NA	TGTGCCAGCAGCTTAGCATCAGGGTTAGGCTACACCTTC	CASSLASGLGYTF
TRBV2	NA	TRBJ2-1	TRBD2	TGTGCCAGCAGTGTTTCGGGACTAGGTTACAATGAGCAGTTCTTC	CASSVSGLGYNEQFF
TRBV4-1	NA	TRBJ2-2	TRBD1	TGCGCCAGCAGCCACCAAGGGACAGGGGGGTTGAACACCGGGGAGCTGTTTTTT	CASSHQGTGGLNTGELFF
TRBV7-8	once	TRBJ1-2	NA	TGTGCCAGCAGCTTAGCAGTCAGTAACTATGGCTACACCTTC	CASSLAVSNYGYTF
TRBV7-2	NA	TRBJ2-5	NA	TGTGCCAGCAGCTTATCCGGGAGAGAGACCCAGTACTTC	CASSLSGRETQYF
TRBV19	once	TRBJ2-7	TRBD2	TGTGCCAGTAAGATACTAGCGGGGGATTCCTACGAGCAGTACTTC	CASKILAGDSYEQYF
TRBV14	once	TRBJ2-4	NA	TGTGCCAGCAGCCAAGGGACAGATCAGTACTTC	CASSQGTDQYF
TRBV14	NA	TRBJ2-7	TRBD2	TGTGCCAGCAGCCGGACTTGGGAGGGCGAGCAGTACTTC	CASSRTWEGEQYF
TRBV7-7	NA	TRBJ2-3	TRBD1	TGTGCCAGCAGCCCAGCCGGGACAGCTAGCACAGATACGCAATATTTT	CASSPAGTASTDTQYF
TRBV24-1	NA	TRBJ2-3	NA	TGTGCCACCAGTGATATTATAAATACGCAGTATTTT	CATSDIINTQYF
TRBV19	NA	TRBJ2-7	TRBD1	TGTGCCAGTAGTGCTACGGGACAGGGGCGCAACGAGCAGTACTTC	CASSATGQGRNEQYF
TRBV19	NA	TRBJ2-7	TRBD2	TGTGCCAGTAGTAAACTAGCGGGAGATTCCTACGAGCAGTACTTC	CASSKLAGDSYEQYF
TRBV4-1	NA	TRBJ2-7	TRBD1	TGCGCCAGCAGCCAGGGACAGGGGGCCTACGAGCAGTACTTC	CASSQGQGAYEQYF
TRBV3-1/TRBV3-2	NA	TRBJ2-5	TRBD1	TGTGCCAGCAGCCAGCCCCCGTGGGACAGGGTAGCCCAAGAGACCCAGTACTTC	CASSQPPWDRVAQETQYF
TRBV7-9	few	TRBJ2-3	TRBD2	TGTGCCAGCAGCACCGCCTTAGCGGGAGCTGCAGATACGCAGTATTTT	CASSTALAGAADTQYF
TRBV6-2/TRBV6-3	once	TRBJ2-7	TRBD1	TGTGCCAGCAGTGATGGGACAGTTAGCTCCTACGAGCAGTACTTC	CASSDGTVSSYEQYF
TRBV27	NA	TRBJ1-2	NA	TGTGCCAGCAGTTTTACCAGGGCCTATGGCTACACCTTC	CASSFTRAYGYTF
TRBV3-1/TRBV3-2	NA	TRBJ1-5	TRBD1	TGTGCCAGCAGCCAAAAAGAGGGGGCTGGTCAGCCCCAGCATTTT	CASSQKEGAGQPQHF
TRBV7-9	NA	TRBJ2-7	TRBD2	TGTGCCAGCAGGAGAACTAGCGGGAGTTCCGAGCAGTACTTC	CASRRTSGSSEQYF
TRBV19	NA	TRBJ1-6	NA	TGTGCCAGTAGTATGGAGGGGATAAATTCACCCCTCCACTTT	CASSMEGINSPLHF
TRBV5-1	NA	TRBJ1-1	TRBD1	TGCGCCAGCAGCGGACAGGGGGGGAACACTGAAGCTTTCTTT	CASSGQGGNTEAFF
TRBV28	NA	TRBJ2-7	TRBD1	TGTGCCAGCAGGATAACAGGGGGCAGCGAGCAGTACTTC	CASRITGGSEQYF